Listed below are T cell receptor beta chains from one sample, sequenced in a study of T cell repertoires in cytomegalovirus infection. For these TCRs, the target antigens are not known. Each CDR3 protein is one row after TCRdb ran MiXCR on the reads. This sample has around 900,000 distinct CDR3 sequences; less than 35% occur once, and the top ten carry around 15%. The sequenced sample was cultured CD8+ T cells from PBMCs, obtained from culture after CMV antigen stimulation. Receptors were obtained from a human donor in good health (CMV status not recorded). Some clones in this sample may be carry-over from other donors' samples. Both conserved end residues are part of each CDR3. A D gene is named only where the DNA matches it firmly. Rows give clone size only sometimes, using once, few, many, or a class for an expanded clone.

d_gene	j_gene	abundance	v_gene	CDR3nt	CDR3aa
.	TRBJ2-4	.	TRBV7-9	TGTGCCAGCAGCTTAGCGGGGGATAAAAACATTCAGTACTTC	CASSLAGDKNIQYF
.	TRBJ2-6	.	TRBV19	TGTGCCAGTAGTACCCAAATCGGGACTGGGGCCAACGTCCTGACTTTC	CASSTQIGTGANVLTF
TRBD2	TRBJ2-1	few	TRBV5-4	TGTGCCAGCAGCTTGACTAGCGGGGCGGCGTATTACAATGAGCAGTTCTTC	CASSLTSGAAYYNEQFF
.	TRBJ2-1	few	TRBV7-6	TGTGCCAGCAGTCCTTTTTGGGCCAAAAGCTCCTACAATGAGCAGTTCTTC	CASSPFWAKSSYNEQFF
.	TRBJ1-2	.	TRBV12-5	TGTGCTAGTGGTTTGCCCTCAGGGGTACCCTATGGCTACACCTTC	CASGLPSGVPYGYTF
TRBD2	TRBJ2-1	.	TRBV5-4	TGTGCCAGCACCGGGACTAGCGGGGGGTACTCCTACAATGAGCAGTTCTTC	CASTGTSGGYSYNEQFF
TRBD2	TRBJ2-5	.	TRBV4-2	TGTGCCAGCAGCCAAGGACTAGCGAGTGGGGAGACCCAGTACTTC	CASSQGLASGETQYF
TRBD1	TRBJ1-2	once	TRBV20-1	TGCAGTGCTGGACAGGGAATTAACTATGGCTACACCTTC	CSAGQGINYGYTF
TRBD1	TRBJ1-6	few	TRBV7-4	TGTGCCAGCAGCTTAGCCCGTGACAGGGACAAAAAGGGGTCACCCCTCCACTTT	CASSLARDRDKKGSPLHF
.	TRBJ1-2	.	TRBV14	TGTGCCAGCAGCCAAAAAAATTTCGGAGGGTATGGCTACACCTTC	CASSQKNFGGYGYTF
.	TRBJ1-2	many	TRBV27	TGTGCCAGCAGTTTGTCGGGGGGCGGCTATGGCTACACCTTC	CASSLSGGGYGYTF
TRBD2	TRBJ2-2	.	TRBV6-2/TRBV6-3	TGTGCCAGCAGTTACTCGAATCTAGCGGGGAACACCGGGGAGCTGTTTTTT	CASSYSNLAGNTGELFF
TRBD1	TRBJ1-1	.	TRBV28	TGTGCCAGCAGCTGGGACAGGCCCACCACTGAAGCTTTCTTT	CASSWDRPTTEAFF
TRBD1	TRBJ2-7	few	TRBV11-2	TGTGCCAGCAGCTTCCCGGGGACAGATGGATTCTACGAGCAGTACTTC	CASSFPGTDGFYEQYF
.	TRBJ2-1	once	TRBV24-1	TGTGCCACCAGTGCCACAGCCTCCTACAATGAGCAGTTCTTC	CATSATASYNEQFF
TRBD2	TRBJ2-1	.	TRBV9	TGTGCCAGCAGTGACCGGACTAGCGGGGGGGCTAACAATGAGCAGTTCTTC	CASSDRTSGGANNEQFF
TRBD2	TRBJ2-1	few	TRBV9	TGTGCCAGCAGCGTGAGAGGGCTAGCGGTGGGGTCCTACAATGAGCAGTTCTTC	CASSVRGLAVGSYNEQFF
TRBD2	TRBJ2-1	few	TRBV14	TGTGCCAGCAGCCAGGCCCCGGGACTAGCGGATGAGCAGTTCTTC	CASSQAPGLADEQFF
TRBD2	TRBJ2-2	many	TRBV7-2	TGTGCCAGCAGCCCGCCGGGCGTCTGGGGGGGCACCGGGGAGCTGTTTTTT	CASSPPGVWGGTGELFF
.	TRBJ1-5	.	TRBV7-6	TGTGCCAGCAGCTTAGGTGCGGGGGTTACTAATCAGCCCCAGCATTTT	CASSLGAGVTNQPQHF
.	TRBJ2-2	few	TRBV14	TGTGCCAGCAGCCACGGGGACCCTATCACCGGGGAGCTGTTTTTT	CASSHGDPITGELFF
TRBD1	TRBJ2-2	.	TRBV12-3/TRBV12-4	TGTGCCAGCAACACGGGACAGGCGGCCGGGGAGCTGTTTTTT	CASNTGQAAGELFF
TRBD1	TRBJ2-5	.	TRBV27	TGTGCCAGCAATACAGGGGCATATAGTCAAGAGACCCAGTACTTC	CASNTGAYSQETQYF
TRBD2	TRBJ2-1	.	TRBV6-5	TGTGCCAGCAGTTACTCCGCGGGGGGACGACACAATGAGCAGTTCTTC	CASSYSAGGRHNEQFF
.	TRBJ2-3	.	TRBV27	TGTGCCAGCAGTTTAAAACTGGGAAGACTAACAGATACGCAGTATTTT	CASSLKLGRLTDTQYF
.	TRBJ1-1	few	TRBV7-6	TGTGCCAGCAGCCGTGACTGGGCCACTGAAGCTTTCTTT	CASSRDWATEAFF
TRBD1	TRBJ1-1	.	TRBV7-2	TGTGCCAGCAGCTTAAATACCTTCGTCGGAGGACAGGGGCCAGACACTGAAGCTTTCTTT	CASSLNTFVGGQGPDTEAFF
.	TRBJ1-5	.	TRBV12-3/TRBV12-4	TGTGCCAGCGGGGAAGGGTCTCAGCCCCAGCATTTT	CASGEGSQPQHF
.	TRBJ2-7	.	TRBV5-6	TGTGCCAGCAGCTTGGTGTCAGGGGAAGGCTACGAGCAGTACTTC	CASSLVSGEGYEQYF
.	TRBJ2-1	few	TRBV6-5	TGTGCCAGCAGTTACTCGGCTGGCGATGAGCAGTTCTTC	CASSYSAGDEQFF
TRBD1	TRBJ1-1	.	TRBV6-5	TGTGCCAGCAGTTACGAAGGAACAGGGGAGGACACTGAAGCTTTCTTT	CASSYEGTGEDTEAFF
TRBD1	TRBJ1-5	once	TRBV19	TGTGCCAGTAGTACATCACAGGGGCGTCAGCCCCAGCATTTT	CASSTSQGRQPQHF
.	TRBJ1-5	few	TRBV11-2	TGTGCCAGCAGCTTGGGGATCAGGGGCGGCAATCAGCCCCAGCATTTT	CASSLGIRGGNQPQHF
TRBD1	TRBJ1-5	once	TRBV6-8	TGTGCCAGCCGACAGGGGACTCAGCCCCAGCATTTT	CASRQGTQPQHF
.	TRBJ2-5	.	TRBV6-2/TRBV6-3	TGTGCCAGCAGCGGCCCGCAAGAGACCCAGTACTTC	CASSGPQETQYF
.	TRBJ1-3	.	TRBV4-1	TGCGCCAGCAGCCAAGTCCCTTTCGGGGGGGGCCCAACTGGGAGCACCATATATTTT	CASSQVPFGGGPTGSTIYF
.	TRBJ2-1	.	TRBV6-6	TGTGCCAGCAGTTTGGATCAAGATTACAGTGAGCAGTTCTTC	CASSLDQDYSEQFF
.	TRBJ2-2	.	TRBV19	TGTGCCAGTAGTGTCCCCGCCGGGGAGCTGTTTTTT	CASSVPAGELFF
.	TRBJ2-3	few	TRBV11-2	TGTGCCAGCAGCAGGAGGGAGTTAACAGATACGCAGTATTTT	CASSRRELTDTQYF
.	TRBJ2-6	.	TRBV7-4	TGTGCCAACAACCAGGGACGGGCCTCTGGGGCCAACGTCCTGACTTTC	CANNQGRASGANVLTF
.	TRBJ1-1	.	TRBV11-2	TGTGCCAGCAGCCTTTGGTTACGGGGGAGGAACACTGAAGCTTTCTTT	CASSLWLRGRNTEAFF
.	TRBJ2-1	.	TRBV4-1	TGCGCCAGCAGCCAGGGGACGGGGGTCGATGAGCAGTTCTTC	CASSQGTGVDEQFF
.	TRBJ2-5	few	TRBV7-9	TGTGCCAGCAGCTCACCGCACGAGGGGGATAAGCGGGAGACCCAGTACTTC	CASSSPHEGDKRETQYF
.	TRBJ2-7	.	TRBV27	TGTGCCAGCAGTTTTGTAGGGAATGGGCCCTACGAGCAGTACTTC	CASSFVGNGPYEQYF